These 6 T cell receptor beta chains share one sample of origin, sequenced in a study of shared clonotypes between healthy human individuals. Generated by immunoSEQ multiplex PCR, the TCRdb table keeps only in-frame clones and is missing some. Of a few million clones in the sample, around 93% are singletons; the top ten hold 1.5% to 2%. The naive CD8 subset, CD45RO-negative cells positively selected for CCR7, excluded terminally differentiated effector memory CD45RA+ cells. Material for sequencing was naive CD8+ T cells from PBMCs. The receptor set was obtained from a man between 18 and 29 years old in good health. Some clones in this sample may be carry-over from other donors' samples.

This rearrangement joins TRBV7-8 to TRBJ2-1; the match to TRBD2 covers 8 bases. The CDR3 length is 15 residues. Losses at the gene ends were 6 bases for V and 3 bases for J; bases not matched to a gene: 7. The germline CDR1 and CDR2 sequences are SGHVS and FQNEAQ. This chain's CDR3 is CASSVVAGSYNEQFF. The CDR3 bases are TGTGCCAGCAGTGTAGTAGCGGGAAGCTACAATGAGCAGTTCTTC. Supplemented by reference TRBV7-8 and TRBJ2-1, the full variable domain reads GAGVSQSPRYKVAKRGQDVALRCDPISGHVSLFWYQQALGQGPEFLTYFQNEAQLDKSGLPSDRFFAERPEGSVSTLKIQRTQQEDSAVYLCASSVVAGSYNEQFFGPGTRLTVL.

This sequence joins TRBV6-4 and TRBJ2-7; the match to TRBD2 covers 9 bases. Germline values: CDR1 MRHNA, CDR2 SNTAGT. V gave up 2 bases and J gave up 6 bases; unmatched junction bases: 14. This CDR3 is 17 amino acids long. This chain's CDR3 is CASSDRTSGPPVSEQYF. The CDR3 DNA reads TGTGCCAGCAGTGACCGAACTAGCGGGCCTCCTGTCTCCGAGCAGTACTTC.

The chain recombines TRBV7-8 with TRBJ2-1; 7 bases fit TRBD2. The CDR3 totals 15 residues. In germline, CDR1 is SGHVS, CDR2 FQNEAQ. The CDR3 here is CAVWEGISSYNEQFF. In nucleotides, the CDR3 is TGTGCAGTTTGGGAGGGCATTAGCTCCTACAATGAGCAGTTCTTC.

CDR3 bases: TGTGCCAGCAGTGAAGGGCTAGCGGAACTCTACGAGCAGTACTTC. Translating gives CASSEGLAELYEQYF. This chain connects TRBV6-1 to TRBJ2-7; 7 bases are a match to TRBD2. Per germline, CDR1 MNHNS and CDR2 SASEGT. CDR3 length: 15 residues. V gave up 1 base and J gave up 3 bases; unmatched junction bases: 6.

The V call is TRBV7-9, the J call TRBJ2-7, with 10 bases lining up with TRBD2. The CDR3 runs to 13 residues. The V segment lost 10 bases and the J segment 7 bases; nucleotides outside the gene matches: 10. In germline, CDR1 is SEHNR, CDR2 FQNEAQ (reference sequence). Here the CDR3 reads CATPLAGESEQYF. The CDR3 DNA is TGTGCCACCCCGCTAGCGGGAGAGAGTGAGCAGTACTTC.

The CDR3, as DNA: TGCGCCAGCAGCCAACCGAGCCGCAGCTCCTACAATGAGCAGTTCTTC. Protein product: CASSQPSRSSYNEQFF. This chain uses TRBV4-3 with TRBJ2-1, with D unclear. V dropped 2 bases and J dropped 0 bases, with 11 bases sitting between them. The germline gives CDR1 LGHNA, CDR2 YSLEER. The CDR3 consists of 16 residues.